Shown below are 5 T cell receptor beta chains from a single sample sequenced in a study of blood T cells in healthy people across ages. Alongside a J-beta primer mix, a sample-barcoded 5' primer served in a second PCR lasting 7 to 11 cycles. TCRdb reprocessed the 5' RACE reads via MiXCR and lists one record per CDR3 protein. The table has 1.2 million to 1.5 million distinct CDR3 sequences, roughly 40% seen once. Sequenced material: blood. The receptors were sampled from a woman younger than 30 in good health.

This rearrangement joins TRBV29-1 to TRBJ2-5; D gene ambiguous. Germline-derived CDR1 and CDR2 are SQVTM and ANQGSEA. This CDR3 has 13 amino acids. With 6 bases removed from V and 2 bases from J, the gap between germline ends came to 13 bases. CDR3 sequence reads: CSVSGGNQETQYF. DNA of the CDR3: TGCAGCGTCTCAGGTGGAAATCAAGAGACCCAGTACTTC.

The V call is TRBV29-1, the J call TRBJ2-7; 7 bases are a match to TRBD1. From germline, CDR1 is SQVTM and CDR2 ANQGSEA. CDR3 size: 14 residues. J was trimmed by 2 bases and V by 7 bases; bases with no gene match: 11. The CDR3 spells CSEVEDRVPYEQYF. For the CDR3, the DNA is TGCAGCGAGGTGGAAGACAGGGTACCCTACGAGCAGTACTTC.

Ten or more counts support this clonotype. CDR3 loop: CASSVQGLNTEAFF. CDR3 bases: TGCGCCAGCAGCGTCCAAGGACTGAACACTGAAGCTTTCTTT. The genes are TRBV4-1 and TRBJ1-1; no clear D gene. The CDR3 has 14 residues. Germline CDR1 reads MGHRA; CDR2 reads YSYEKL. With 5 bases removed from V and 0 bases from J, the gap between germline ends came to 10 bases.

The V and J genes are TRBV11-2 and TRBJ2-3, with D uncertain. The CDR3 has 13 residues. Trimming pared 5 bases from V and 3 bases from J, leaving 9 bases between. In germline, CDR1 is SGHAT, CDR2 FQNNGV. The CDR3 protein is CASSLIYTDTQYF. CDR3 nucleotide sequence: TGTGCCAGCAGCCTGATATATACAGATACGCAGTATTTT.

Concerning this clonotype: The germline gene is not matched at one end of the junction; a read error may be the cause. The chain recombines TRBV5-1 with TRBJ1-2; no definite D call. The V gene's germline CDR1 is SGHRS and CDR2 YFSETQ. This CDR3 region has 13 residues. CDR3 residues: CVSSPAGIYGYTF. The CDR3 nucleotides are TGCGTCAGCAGCCCCGCCGGGATCTATGGCTACACCTTC.